This T cell receptor beta chain was identified during a study of blood T cells in healthy people across ages. The authors drew about 10 milliliters of peripheral blood from each donor. PCR was performed a second time for roughly 7 to 12 cycles using a sample-barcoded 5' primer and a J-beta primer mix. TCRdb reprocessed the 5' RACE reads via MiXCR and lists one record per CDR3 protein. The table lists about 580,000 distinct CDR3 sequences, around 48% of them singletons. The ends lost 3 bases at V and 0 bases at J; junction bases unmatched: 6. CDR1 and CDR2 from the germline V gene are DFQATT and SNEGSKA (reference sequence). The CDR3 runs 15 residues. Whole-study results and caveats: Those diversity estimates obtained from one million T cells were thought to be underestimates. Diversity of TCR beta per million T cells declined in a roughly linear way with age.

This clonotype was seen more than once but under ten times. The antigen is not known. This receptor was taken from a man older than 75 in good health. The rearrangement uses TRBV20-1 and TRBJ2-7; 9 positions agree with TRBD2. Sequenced input: blood. CDR3 amino acids: CSASALAGASYEQYF. The CDR3 region has the DNA TGCAGTGCTAGTGCGTTAGCGGGGGCCTCCTACGAGCAGTACTTC.